The 18 T cell receptor beta chains below were found in one sample sequenced in a study of glioma-infiltrating T cells after dendritic cell vaccination. Some clones are missing from TCRdb's copy, which holds only in-frame ones; the method was immunoSEQ multiplex PCR. Of under 75,000 clones in the sample, more than 75% are singletons; the top ten hold 9%. This sample's time point: after dendritic cell vaccination, including at tumor progression/relapse. Sequenced here: blood, sampled after dendritic cell vaccination. These receptor sequences come from a human donor with glioblastoma.

The chain has TRBV4-2 and TRBJ2-7; TRBD1 matches 12 bases. This CDR3 contains 16 residues. The ends lost 2 bases at V and 5 bases at J; junction bases unmatched: 7. Germline V CDR1 and CDR2: LGHNA, YNFKEQ. In DNA form, the CDR3 reads TGTGCCAGCAGCCAAAACTTAGGGACAGGGGGCGACGAGCAGTACTTC. This codes for CASSQNLGTGGDEQYF.

The CDR3 protein is CAAERGAGGANVLTF. CDR3 nucleotide sequence: TGTGCCGCCGAGCGGGGGGCTGGTGGGGCCAACGTCCTGACTTTC. This sequence joins TRBV30 and TRBJ2-6; 9 bases line up with TRBD2. V trimming: 8 bases; J trimming: 3 bases; junction bases outside the gene matches: 8. This CDR3 has 15 residues. Germline V gives CDR1 GTSNPN, CDR2 SVGIG (reference sequence).

This chain uses TRBV28 with TRBJ2-5; 10 nucleotides match TRBD2. Germline loops: CDR1 MDHEN, CDR2 SYDVKM. CDR3 length equals 16 residues. The V and J ends lost 3 bases and 6 bases, in that order; junction bases with no gene match: 10. The CDR3 sequence is CASSFLAGGLGQTQYF. In DNA form, the CDR3 reads TGTGCCAGCAGTTTCTTAGCGGGGGGCCTGGGTCAGACCCAGTACTTC.

This chain connects TRBV25-1 to TRBJ1-1; D perhaps matches TRBD1 (6 bases). Germline CDR1 is MGHDK and CDR2 is SYGVNS. CDR3 length equals 13 residues. Deletions cut 4 bases from V and 8 bases from J, with 14 bases between. DNA of the CDR3: TGTGCCAGCAGTGGGATCGGGGGGACAGAAGCTTTCTTT. Translated, it gives CASSGIGGTEAFF.

This clone was picked up a small number of times. This chain joins TRBV30 and TRBJ2-5; TRBD2 matches 8 bases. The CDR3 is made up of 14 amino acids. Germline loops: CDR1 GTSNPN, CDR2 SVGIG (reference sequence). V lost 2 bases to trimming and J lost 1 base; unmatched junction nucleotides: 3. The CDR3 spells CAWSIGTSQETQYF. In DNA, the CDR3 is TGTGCCTGGAGTATCGGGACTAGCCAAGAGACCCAGTACTTC.

The chain combines TRBV7-6 with TRBJ2-5, with 9 bases aligning to TRBD1. Germline CDR1 SGHVS, CDR2 FNYEAQ. The CDR3 covers 16 residues. The V gene end was trimmed by 3 bases and the J gene end by 4 bases; junction bases not matched to a gene: 9. The chain's CDR3 is CASSFARQGGRETQYF. The CDR3 region has the DNA TGTGCCAGCAGCTTTGCCCGACAGGGGGGGAGAGAGACCCAGTACTTC. The full variable domain, in which reference TRBV7-6 and TRBJ2-5 provide the parts outside the CDR3, is GAGVSQSPRYKVTKRGQDVALRCDPISGHVSLYWYRQALGQGPEFLTYFNYEAQQDKSGLPNDRFSAERPEGSISTLTIQRTEQRDSAMYRCASSFARQGGRETQYFGPGTRLLVL.

This chain uses TRBV29-1 with TRBJ2-5; 8 positions match TRBD1. The J call is doubtful: the DNA matches TRBJ2-7 better. This CDR3 has 13 amino acids. Germline V CDR1 and CDR2: SQVTM, ANQGSEA. The CDR3 region is CSVETGGLYEQYF. CDR3 DNA sequence: TGCAGCGTTGAAACAGGGGGTCTCTACGAGCAGTACTTC.

The chain is built from TRBV9 and TRBJ2-3; D is undetermined. V was trimmed by 4 bases and J by 2 bases, leaving 14 bases between them. Germline CDR1 reads SGDLS; CDR2 reads YYNGEE. The CDR3 extends over 15 amino acids. CDR3 DNA sequence: TGTGCCAGCAGCCCAAGCCCCTTATACACAGATACGCAGTATTTT. As protein: CASSPSPLYTDTQYF.

The count of this clone is one. The V gene is TRBV28, the J gene TRBJ2-2; TRBD2 is a possible D gene (5 bases). Trimming shortened V by 8 bases and J by 3 bases, and 13 bases separated the two germline ends. Germline V lookup: CDR1 MDHEN, CDR2 SYDVKM. This CDR3 is built from 14 residues. This CDR3 reads CASWRSGDTGELFF. In nucleotides, the CDR3 is TGTGCCAGCTGGAGGTCCGGGGACACCGGGGAGCTGTTTTTT.

The genes are TRBV5-6 and TRBJ2-5, with D maybe TRBD1 (5 bases). Germline V lookup: CDR1 SGHDT, CDR2 YYEEEE. V lost 0 bases to trimming and J lost 5 bases, with 17 bases between them. The CDR3 is 16 amino acids. The CDR3 protein is CASSLGGVWTKETQYF. The CDR3 coding sequence is TGTGCCAGCAGCTTGGGTGGGGTTTGGACAAAGGAGACCCAGTACTTC.

The chain links TRBV29-1 to TRBJ1-2; D remains unclear. The length of the CDR3 is 15 residues. Trimming left V 0 bases short and J 0 bases short, with 11 bases between. Germline V gives CDR1 SQVTM, CDR2 ANQGSEA. The CDR3: CSVEDLEEANYGYTF. The CDR3 region has the DNA TGCAGCGTTGAAGATCTTGAGGAAGCTAACTATGGCTACACCTTC.

The chain is built from TRBV18 and TRBJ1-1, with unresolved D. Trimming took 0 bases from V and 3 from J, leaving 5 bases between them. The length of the CDR3 is 13 residues. Germline V CDR1 and CDR2: KGHSH, LQKENI. Here the CDR3 DNA reads TGTGCCAGCTCACCACCCGGAGACACTGAAGCTTTCTTT. It is translated as CASSPPGDTEAFF.

The gene calls are TRBV4-3 and TRBJ2-7; 9 positions match TRBD1. CDR3 length equals 16 residues. V lost 4 bases and J lost 2; bases outside the gene matches: 9. From germline, CDR1 is LGHNA and CDR2 YSLEER. CDR3 sequence (DNA): TGCGCCAGCAGCCGGGGGCTGGGACAGGGTGCCTACGAGCAGTACTTC. Translation: CASSRGLGQGAYEQYF.

V and J are TRBV4-3 and TRBJ2-7; TRBD1 aligns across 7 bases. Per the germline V gene, CDR1 is LGHNA and CDR2 is YSLEER. This CDR3 spans 14 amino acids. V trimming: 4 bases; J trimming: 0 bases; junction bases outside the gene matches: 3. CDR3 amino acids: CASSRGQSSYEQYF. The CDR3 DNA is TGCGCCAGCAGCCGGGGACAGAGCTCCTACGAGCAGTACTTC.

V gene TRBV7-9 combines with J gene TRBJ2-7; tentatively, D is TRBD1 (5 bases). Germline assignment: CDR1 SEHNR and CDR2 FQNEAQ (reference sequence). With 0 bases removed from V and 1 base from J, the gap between germline ends came to 16 bases. The CDR3 runs 17 residues. CDR3 protein: CASSLAGKGLPSYEQYF. CDR3 nucleotide sequence: TGTGCCAGCAGCTTAGCGGGGAAGGGGTTGCCATCCTACGAGCAGTACTTC.

V and J are TRBV5-5 and TRBJ1-1, with D possibly matching TRBD1 (5 bases). The CDR3 covers 13 residues. Germline-derived CDR1 and CDR2 are SGHKS and YYEKEE (reference sequence). Trimming pared 4 bases from V and 4 bases from J, leaving 11 bases between. CDR3 amino acids: CASSRGRATEAFF. The DNA for the CDR3 is TGTGCCAGCAGCCGAGGCAGGGCCACTGAAGCTTTCTTT.

This clone showed up just a few times. The same CDR3 can be traced to other DNA sequences in this sample. This chain links TRBV5-1 with TRBJ2-5; D is perhaps TRBD2 (6 bases). The V and J ends lost 0 bases and 4 bases respectively, with 13 bases between them. Germline V gives CDR1 SGHRS, CDR2 YFSETQ. The length of the CDR3 is 15 residues. The CDR3 DNA follows: TGCGCCAGCAGCTTGGCCGGGGGACCGGGAGAGACCCAGTACTTC. The encoded protein is CASSLAGGPGETQYF.

The CDR3 DNA sequence: TGTGCCTCGCGTAACAGTGAATCCTACAATGAGCAGTTCTTC. This sequence encodes CASRNSESYNEQFF. The gene calls are TRBV30 and TRBJ2-1; D is unresolved. In germline, CDR1 is GTSNPN, CDR2 SVGIG (reference sequence). Trimming removed 7 bases at V and 1 base at J, with 14 bases between. The CDR3 has 14 amino acids.